The T cell receptor beta chain under discussion was sequenced for a study of blood T cell repertoires in COVID-19. Turning to the study itself: Material from acute and convalescent COVID-19 was sourced from the United States, Italy and Spain. Nucleic acid was either cDNA or gDNA, and it came from T cells, B-cell-depleted T cells, or PBMCs.

In the original workflow: Quantification of nucleated cells was approximated via reference gene primer amplification. Sequenced by immunoSEQ multiplex PCR; TCRdb stores in-frame clones only, minus some. The V and J calls and clone size were taken over from that table, and D and trimming were inferred from the DNA. Of under 300,000 clones in the sample, roughly three quarters were seen once. The V gene's germline CDR1 is LNHNV and CDR2 YYDKDF (reference sequence). V lost 1 base, J lost 5 bases, and 8 bases stayed unmatched. This CDR3 comprises 16 residues. The sequenced sample was peripheral blood. The V call is TRBV15, the J call TRBJ2-5; 9 nucleotides line up with TRBD2. This receptor was identified in a woman in her thirties or forties with active or convalescent COVID-19. The CDR3 DNA reads as TGTGCCACCAGCAGAGGGAGTAGCGGGGGTGCGGAGACCCAGTACTTC. It encodes CATSRGSSGGAETQYF.